What follows are 25 T cell receptor beta chains derived from one specimen sequenced in a study of T cells in narcolepsy. Generated by immunoSEQ multiplex PCR, the TCRdb table keeps only in-frame clones and is missing some. Of about 22,000 clones in the sample, approximately 81% are singletons; the top ten hold 4% to 4.5%. Sequencing used memory (CD45RA-) CD4+ T cells from blood. The receptors shown here come from a human donor in good health.

The chain employs TRBV20-1 and TRBJ1-1; 7 nucleotides agree with TRBD1. CDR1 DFQATT and CDR2 SNEGSKA come from the germline V gene (reference sequence). The V and J ends lost 0 bases and 11 bases, in that order; junction bases with no gene match: 3. The CDR3 has 11 amino acids. CDR3 loop: CSAREGGRAFF. In nucleotides, the CDR3 is TGCAGTGCTAGAGAAGGGGGCAGGGCTTTCTTT.

CDR3 sequence: CASSLRGGVYEQYF. DNA of the CDR3: TGTGCCAGCTCACTACGAGGGGGGGTCTACGAGCAGTACTTC. The gene calls are TRBV18 and TRBJ2-7; a possible D gene is TRBD2 (7 bases). Between the trimmed V and J ends, which lost 4 bases and 3 bases, there was a span of 13 bases. Per the germline V gene, CDR1 is KGHSH and CDR2 is LQKENI. The CDR3 contains 14 residues.

This sequence joins TRBV9 and TRBJ2-5; D is ambiguous. TRBJ2-7 matches the DNA end more closely, so the J call is doubtful. Germline CDR1 SGDLS, CDR2 YYNGEE. This CDR3 has 14 amino acids. DNA of the CDR3: TGTGCCAGCAGCGTAGAGGGTCGGGCCTACGAGCAGTACTTC. It encodes CASSVEGRAYEQYF.

This clone was seen a handful of times. CDR3 residues: CASSGGQYNSPLHF. The CDR3, as DNA: TGTGCCAGCAGTGGTGGACAGTATAATTCACCCCTCCACTTT. The chain couples TRBV2 to TRBJ1-6, with D possibly being TRBD1 (6 bases). This CDR3 has 14 amino acids. The germline V gene has CDR1 SNHLY and CDR2 FYNNEI. V lost 4 bases and J lost 4, with 8 bases in between. Full variable domain (outside the CDR3, taken from reference TRBV2 and TRBJ1-6): EPEVTQTPSHQVTQMGQEVILRCVPISNHLYFYWYRQILGQKVEFLVSFYNNEISEKSEIFDDQFSVERPDGSNFTLKIRSTKLEDSAMYFCASSGGQYNSPLHFGNGTRLTVT.

The chain is built from TRBV11-3 and TRBJ2-3; 11 bases line up with TRBD2. After removal of 3 bases from V and 9 bases from J, the junction contained 5 bases not matched to a gene. Germline CDR1 and CDR2: SGHNT and YENEEA. This CDR3 contains 14 residues. The CDR3 DNA is TGTGCCAGCAGCTTCCCGGGACTAGCGGAAACGCAGTATTTT. It translates to CASSFPGLAETQYF.

J is TRBJ2-3 and V is TRBV6-1; D not certain. The CDR3 has 13 residues. Germline V CDR1 and CDR2: MNHNS, SASEGT. The V gene lost 8 bases and the J gene lost 3 bases, with 12 bases spanning the gap. The CDR3, as DNA: TGTGCCAGCGGCAGGCCCCGTACAGATACGCAGTATTTT. This encodes CASGRPRTDTQYF.

The chain uses TRBV7-2 and TRBJ1-1; no clear D gene. The CDR3 totals 14 residues. Trimming removed 4 bases from V and 4 bases from J, with 13 bases in between. The germline CDR1 and CDR2 sequences are SGHTA and FQGNSA. For the CDR3, the DNA is TGTGCCAGCAGCTGGGAGGGCGTCGGCACTGAAGCTTTCTTT. This sequence encodes CASSWEGVGTEAFF.

In the case of this clone: The sample has other DNA sequences that encode this CDR3 too. V is TRBV5-1 and J is TRBJ2-3, with D unclear. CDR3 size: 11 residues. Per the germline V gene, CDR1 is SGHRS and CDR2 is YFSETQ. Between the trimmed V and J ends, which lost 4 bases and 6 bases, there was a span of 6 bases. In nucleotides, the CDR3 is TGCGCCAGCAGCCTGGGCGATACGCAGTATTTT. Translated, it gives CASSLGDTQYF.

The chain combines TRBV18 with TRBJ1-1, with a tentative D call TRBD1 (6 bases). This CDR3 comprises 14 residues. Trimming left V 5 bases short and J 1 base short, with 11 bases between. Per the germline V gene, CDR1 is KGHSH and CDR2 is LQKENI. This chain's CDR3 is CASSSGAGNTEAFF. For the CDR3, the DNA is TGTGCCAGCTCATCGGGGGCGGGGAACACTGAAGCTTTCTTT.

As regards this clone: An end of the junction does not agree with germline; a read error may underlie this. The gene calls are TRBV5-1 and TRBJ2-5, with TRBD2 as a possible D gene (6 bases). The germline V gene has CDR1 SGHRS and CDR2 YFSETQ. The CDR3 runs 14 residues. In DNA form, the CDR3 reads TGCGCCAGCGGCTTCTCCGGGACTCAGGGGACCCAGTACTTC. Protein sequence: CASGFSGTQGTQYF.

This rearrangement joins TRBV19 to TRBJ1-2; tentative D call: TRBD1 (6 bases). This CDR3 has 15 residues. CDR1 is LNHDA, CDR2 SQIVND, per germline (reference sequence). V was shortened by 3 bases and J by 4 bases, with 15 bases between the two germline ends. In DNA form, the CDR3 reads TGTGCCAGTAGTATCCGGGACACTGGGGTCTATGGCTACACCTTC. Translated: CASSIRDTGVYGYTF.

This clone appeared a few times. This rearrangement joins TRBV6-1 to TRBJ1-6, with TRBD1 identical over 9 bases. The germline gives CDR1 MNHNS, CDR2 SASEGT. After removal of 5 bases from V and 7 bases from J, the junction contained 6 bases not matched to a gene. This CDR3 has 15 amino acids. For the CDR3, the DNA is TGTGCCAGCAGTCTACCGGGACAGGGAAATTCACCCCTCCACTTT. Translation: CASSLPGQGNSPLHF.

The rearrangement links TRBV2 to TRBJ1-1, with D possibly TRBD1 on 6 matching bases. There are 13 residues in the CDR3. Trimming left V 6 bases short and J 5 bases short, with 13 bases between. The germline V gene encodes CDR1 SNHLY and CDR2 FYNNEI. The CDR3 reads CASRERGGTEAFF. CDR3 DNA: TGTGCCAGCAGGGAAAGGGGGGGAACTGAAGCTTTCTTT.

As for this clone: One junction end disagrees with the germline gene, perhaps due to a read error. The chain has TRBV19 and TRBJ2-1; 9 bases are shared with TRBD1. Germline V gene sequence: CDR1 LNHDA, CDR2 SQIVND (reference sequence). CDR3 size: 14 residues. CDR3 region: CASRTGTGYIEQFF. The CDR3 nucleotides read TGTGCCAGTAGGACCGGGACAGGGTACATTGAGCAGTTCTTC.

This clone has more than one count but fewer than ten. This sequence joins TRBV7-2 and TRBJ2-7, with 13 bases fitting TRBD2. With V trimmed by 7 bases and J by 2 bases, 2 bases remained unmatched. The CDR3 sequence is 14 residues long. The germline V gene has CDR1 SGHTA and CDR2 FQGNSA. The CDR3 loop reads CASKTSGGAYEQYF. CDR3 DNA sequence: TGTGCCAGCAAAACTAGCGGGGGGGCCTACGAGCAGTACTTC.

This clone was observed a single time. The chain joins TRBV4-3 to TRBJ2-7; D not certain. Trimming cost V 1 base and J 4 bases, with 11 bases left between them. Germline-derived CDR1 and CDR2 are LGHNA and YSLEER. This CDR3 spans 14 amino acids. The CDR3 region is CASSQALGLYEQYF. The CDR3 DNA follows: TGCGCCAGCAGCCAAGCTCTAGGCCTGTACGAGCAGTACTTC.

The gene calls are TRBV19 and TRBJ1-1, with D hard to call. Trimming removed 5 bases from V and 8 bases from J, with 9 bases in between. Germline V gene data show CDR1 as LNHDA and CDR2 as SQIVND (reference sequence). This CDR3 region has 11 residues. The CDR3 nucleotides read TGTGCCAGTAGTGGGTTGAGGGAAGCTTTCTTT. Its protein product is CASSGLREAFF.

On this clone: The sample holds other DNA sequences that translate to the same CDR3. The chain joins TRBV12-5 to TRBJ2-2; 7 bases match TRBD1. Trimming took 3 bases from V and 3 from J; bases not matched to a gene: 4. This CDR3 region has 15 residues. Germline V gene data show CDR1 as LGHNT and CDR2 as FRNRAP. CDR3 nucleotide sequence: TGTGCTAGTGGTTTACAGGGGCCGGACACCGGGGAGCTGTTTTTT. Protein sequence: CASGLQGPDTGELFF.

The chain is built from TRBV9 and TRBJ2-2, with D hard to call. The germline gives CDR1 SGDLS, CDR2 YYNGEE. Trimming took 5 bases from V and 6 from J, leaving 8 bases between them. The CDR3 covers 12 residues. In nucleotides, the CDR3 is TGTGCCAGCAGTGGACCTCCCGGGGAGCTGTTTTTT. Translating it yields CASSGPPGELFF.

V and J are TRBV9 and TRBJ2-7; D uncertain. Germline V gene lookup returns CDR1 SGDLS and CDR2 YYNGEE. The V end was cut by 5 bases, the J end by 2 bases, with 11 bases between. The CDR3 consists of 13 residues. The CDR3 protein is CASSTGSAYEQYF. The CDR3 bases are TGTGCCAGCAGTACGGGCTCGGCCTACGAGCAGTACTTC.

The chain has TRBV6-5 and TRBJ2-7, with D maybe TRBD2 (5 bases). The CDR3 is made up of 15 amino acids. Per germline, CDR1 MNHEY and CDR2 SVGAGI. V was cut by 2 bases and J by 5 bases, with 16 bases left in between. This chain's CDR3 is CASSYGLPTLHEQYF. The CDR3 bases are TGTGCCAGCAGTTACGGACTCCCAACCCTCCACGAGCAGTACTTC.

The chain links TRBV5-1 to TRBJ2-1; tentative D call: TRBD2 (6 bases). The CDR3 is made up of 13 amino acids. Trimming removed 2 bases at V and 6 bases at J, with 9 bases between. Germline CDR1 SGHRS, CDR2 YFSETQ. CDR3 in amino acids: CASSLGSGNEQFF. In DNA form, the CDR3 reads TGCGCCAGCAGCTTAGGTAGCGGCAATGAGCAGTTCTTC.

The gene calls are TRBV6-1 and TRBJ2-7, with a possible D match to TRBD1 (5 bases). The germline CDR1 and CDR2 sequences are MNHNS and SASEGT. This CDR3 contains 14 residues. V lost 5 bases to trimming and J lost 0 bases, with 11 bases between them. The CDR3 is CASSLSGFSYEQYF. DNA for the CDR3: TGTGCCAGCAGTTTATCAGGGTTCTCCTACGAGCAGTACTTC.

The V call is TRBV6-1, the J call TRBJ2-7; the D gene could be TRBD1 or TRBD2 (6 bases each). V lost 6 bases and J lost 13, with 16 bases in between. Germline loops: CDR1 MNHNS, CDR2 SASEGT. The CDR3 loop spans 11 amino acids. CDR3 in amino acids: CASRDAGGLYF. CDR3 nucleotide sequence: TGTGCCAGCAGGGACGCCGGGGGCCTTTACTTC.

This clone has a handful of counts. J is TRBJ1-1 and V is TRBV2; possible D gene TRBD1, 6 bases. The V and J ends lost 7 bases and 4 bases respectively, with 13 bases between them. This CDR3 region has 13 residues. CDR1 SNHLY and CDR2 FYNNEI come from the germline V gene. The CDR3 region is CASTRGLRTEAFF. CDR3 DNA sequence: TGTGCCAGCACGCGGGGGCTACGCACTGAAGCTTTCTTT.